The 31 T cell receptor beta chains given below trace back to one sample, sequenced in a study of CD8+ T cells in alopecia areata. Treatment noted: oral pan-JAK inhibitor, 5-10 mg twice daily. The authors extracted RNA and reverse transcribed it into cDNA as the sequencing template. The protocol was immunoSEQ multiplex PCR, while the TCRdb copy is restricted to in-frame clones and leaves out a portion. The table has under 350,000 clones, 58% seen once. The source was CD4+ T cells sorted from blood, collected at week 24, from a patient treated with tofacitinib. The source is a human donor with alopecia areata.

V and J are TRBV13 and TRBJ1-1; no clear D. This CDR3 is 12 amino acids long. Germline CDR1 is PRHDT and CDR2 is FYEKMQ (reference sequence). V lost 1 base and J lost 5, with 5 bases in between. CDR3 loop: CASSLVRTEAFF. The CDR3 DNA is TGTGCCAGCAGCTTAGTAAGGACTGAAGCTTTCTTT.

CDR3 amino acids: CATSRDRVVTDTQYF. The CDR3 coding sequence is TGTGCCACCAGCAGAGACAGGGTAGTGACAGATACGCAGTATTTT. This rearrangement joins TRBV15 to TRBJ2-3; a weak D match, TRBD1 (5 bases). The germline gives CDR1 LNHNV, CDR2 YYDKDF (reference sequence). The germline V and J ends were trimmed by 0 bases and 3 bases, with 10 bases remaining between them. The CDR3 extends over 15 amino acids.

V gene TRBV2 combines with J gene TRBJ1-2; the D gene is possibly TRBD1 (5 bases). Trimming shortened V by 5 bases and J by 6 bases, and 16 bases separated the two germline ends. Germline CDR1 SNHLY, CDR2 FYNNEI. This CDR3 region has 14 residues. This CDR3 reads CASSQPGVGNGYTF. Written as DNA, the CDR3 is TGTGCCAGCAGTCAGCCGGGGGTAGGCAATGGCTACACCTTC.

The chain combines TRBV5-1 with TRBJ2-3, with TRBD2 identical over 8 bases. The trim removed 3 bases at V and 0 bases at J, leaving 6 bases unmatched. CDR3 length: 16 residues. Germline CDR1 and CDR2: SGHRS and YFSETQ. CDR3 DNA sequence: TGCGCCAGCAGCTCCGGTAGCGGGGTTAGCACAGATACGCAGTATTTT. This encodes CASSSGSGVSTDTQYF.

The J gene is TRBJ1-5, the V gene TRBV27, with TRBD1 matching over 10 bases. V shed 6 bases and J 6 bases; nucleotides not matched to a gene: 5. This CDR3 has 14 residues. Germline loops: CDR1 MNHEY, CDR2 SMNVEV (reference sequence). The CDR3 reads CASSRGQGSQPQHF. Written as DNA, the CDR3 is TGTGCCAGCAGCAGGGGACAGGGGAGTCAGCCCCAGCATTTT.

The chain employs TRBV18 and TRBJ2-3; the D gene is possibly TRBD1 (5 bases). V lost 3 bases and J lost 4, with 14 bases in between. CDR3 length equals 15 residues. CDR1 KGHSH and CDR2 LQKENI come from the germline V gene. CDR3 nucleotides: TGTGCCAGCTCACCGGGCTTGGGGCTAGCAGATACGCAGTATTTT. This translates into CASSPGLGLADTQYF.

This clone occurred a few times. The CDR3 DNA follows: TGCGCCAGCAGCTTTGGGACAGGGGGCACGAATGAGCAGTTCTTC. Amino acids: CASSFGTGGTNEQFF. The chain carries TRBV5-1 and TRBJ2-1; 12 bases match TRBD1. V lost 2 bases to trimming and J lost 7 bases; unmatched junction nucleotides: 4. CDR3 length: 15 amino acids. Germline loops: CDR1 SGHRS, CDR2 YFSETQ.

This rearrangement joins TRBV6-1 to TRBJ2-7; TRBD1 or TRBD2 may be the D gene (5 bases each). This CDR3 region has 13 residues. Germline-derived CDR1 and CDR2 are MNHNS and SASEGT. V lost 7 bases to trimming and J lost 5 bases, with 15 bases between them. Here the CDR3 DNA reads TGTGCCAGCATGTCTCTGGTGGGGGACGAGCAGTACTTC. This encodes CASMSLVGDEQYF.

V and J are TRBV5-6 and TRBJ2-5; D is tentatively TRBD1 or TRBD2 (5 bases each). Deletions cut 2 bases from V and 2 bases from J, with 13 bases between. The CDR3 is made up of 15 amino acids. The germline V gene encodes CDR1 SGHDT and CDR2 YYEEEE. CDR3 amino acids: CASSFSGSAQETQYF. The CDR3, as DNA: TGTGCCAGCAGCTTTTCAGGGAGTGCTCAAGAGACCCAGTACTTC.

The CDR3 DNA sequence: TGTGCCAGCAGTTATAATCAGGGGGCTTCCGGGGAGCTGTTTTTT. This encodes CASSYNQGASGELFF. The chain uses TRBV6-5 and TRBJ2-2; 8 positions match TRBD1. The germline CDR1 and CDR2 sequences are MNHEY and SVGAGI. J was trimmed by 6 bases and V by 3 bases; bases with no gene match: 6. This CDR3 contains 15 residues.

The genes are TRBV4-2 and TRBJ2-5; TRBD2 matches 12 bases. The CDR3 runs to 16 residues. The germline CDR1 and CDR2 sequences are LGHNA and YNFKEQ. Losses at the gene ends were 3 bases for V and 2 bases for J; bases not matched to a gene: 4. The CDR3 reads CASSQPLAGGQETQYF. DNA of the CDR3: TGTGCCAGCAGCCAGCCACTAGCGGGGGGTCAAGAGACCCAGTACTTC.

The gene calls are TRBV15 and TRBJ2-3; TRBD2 matches 8 bases. The CDR3 length is 15 residues. The V and J ends lost 8 bases and 0 bases, in that order; junction bases with no gene match: 7. Germline V gives CDR1 LNHNV, CDR2 YYDKDF (reference sequence). In DNA, the CDR3 is TGTGCCACCCGGGGGGGGGTTTCTAGCACAGATACGCAGTATTTT. Encoded protein: CATRGGVSSTDTQYF.

This clone was picked up a small number of times. This chain links TRBV6-1 with TRBJ1-2; D unresolved. V lost 6 bases and J lost 8, with 19 bases in between. CDR1 and CDR2 (germline): MNHNS, SASEGT. The CDR3 length is 14 residues. The CDR3 sequence: CASRANDAPGGYTF. The CDR3 DNA sequence: TGTGCCAGCAGAGCTAACGACGCTCCGGGGGGCTACACCTTC.

This clone was seen more than once but under ten times. The chain is built from TRBV4-1 and TRBJ1-3; tentative D call: TRBD1 (5 bases). This CDR3 comprises 16 residues. Germline V gene lookup returns CDR1 MGHRA and CDR2 YSYEKL. The ends were cut back, 6 bases at V and 3 bases at J, with 18 bases in the middle. CDR3 residues: CASRQQARQYGNTIYF. In DNA, the CDR3 is TGCGCCAGCAGGCAACAAGCGAGACAGTATGGAAACACCATATATTTT.

The chain uses TRBV4-1 and TRBJ1-4; unclear D gene. CDR3 length: 14 amino acids. With 1 base removed from V and 8 bases from J, the gap between germline ends came to 11 bases. Germline V gene data show CDR1 as MGHRA and CDR2 as YSYEKL. The CDR3 loop reads CASSQVSIAEKLFF. CDR3 sequence (DNA): TGCGCCAGCAGCCAAGTGTCCATTGCGGAAAAACTGTTTTTT.

The V call is TRBV27, the J call TRBJ2-1; TRBD1 aligns across 7 bases. The CDR3 is 13 residues long. Germline V gene data show CDR1 as MNHEY and CDR2 as SMNVEV (reference sequence). The V gene end was trimmed by 5 bases and the J gene end by 15 bases; junction bases not matched to a gene: 13. This chain's CDR3 is CASSLARGGQGFF. CDR3 in DNA: TGTGCCAGCAGTCTCGCCCGAGGGGGCCAGGGGTTCTTC.

This clone has only a few counts. This rearrangement joins TRBV4-3 to TRBJ1-2; D gene uncertain. V was clipped by 0 bases and J by 5 bases, with 13 bases between them. CDR3 length: 15 residues. In germline, CDR1 is LGHNA, CDR2 YSLEER. The CDR3 region is CASSQETGFLYGYTF. The CDR3 region has the DNA TGCGCCAGCAGCCAAGAAACTGGTTTTCTTTATGGCTACACCTTC.

The rearrangement links TRBV23-1 to TRBJ1-1; TRBD1 aligns across 7 bases. TRBV23-1 is noted as an ORF with a role that remains uncertain. The CDR3 runs to 14 residues. With V trimmed by 4 bases and J by 3 bases, 5 bases remained unmatched. CDR3 nucleotides: TGCGCCAGCAGTCCACAGGGGAGGGACACTGAAGCTTTCTTT. Translated, it gives CASSPQGRDTEAFF.

The chain carries TRBV4-3 and TRBJ2-6; either TRBD1 or TRBD2 may supply D (6 bases each). In germline, CDR1 is LGHNA, CDR2 YSLEER. V shed 0 bases and J shed 0 bases, with 12 bases lying between them. The CDR3 is 18 amino acids. The DNA for the CDR3 is TGCGCCAGCAGCCAAGAGGGGGGCCCCAGCTCTGGGGCCAACGTCCTGACTTTC. It codes for CASSQEGGPSSGANVLTF.

This rearrangement joins TRBV9 to TRBJ2-7, with unresolved D. CDR3 length: 14 amino acids. V lost 0 bases, J lost 3 bases, and 10 bases lay in between. From germline, CDR1 is SGDLS and CDR2 YYNGEE. CDR3 DNA sequence: TGTGCCAGCAGCGTAGAAGGCTACTTCTACGAGCAGTACTTC. Residues: CASSVEGYFYEQYF.

This clone appeared a few times. This rearrangement joins TRBV4-1 to TRBJ2-6; D may correspond to TRBD1 or TRBD2 (6 bases each). Germline assignment: CDR1 MGHRA and CDR2 YSYEKL. V shed 4 bases and J shed 2 bases, with 18 bases lying between them. The CDR3 has 18 amino acids. CDR3: CASSPTPPGATGANVLTF. CDR3 bases: TGCGCCAGCAGCCCCACGCCTCCGGGGGCGACTGGGGCCAACGTCCTGACTTTC.

The J gene is TRBJ1-2, the V gene TRBV6-6, with D uncertain. The CDR3 has 12 amino acids. Per the germline V gene, CDR1 is MNHNY and CDR2 is SVGAGI (reference sequence). V lost 6 bases and J 7 bases, leaving 12 bases between the germline ends. The CDR3 DNA reads TGTGCCAGCAGGACACTCGGGTTTGGCTACACCTTC. It codes for CASRTLGFGYTF.

This clone was picked up a small number of times. The V gene is TRBV11-2, the J gene TRBJ2-3, with D hard to call. Germline V gene data show CDR1 as SGHAT and CDR2 as FQNNGV. The V end was cut by 6 bases, the J end by 2 bases, with 6 bases between. This CDR3 contains 12 residues. The CDR3 is CASRLTTDTQYF. The CDR3 nucleotides are TGTGCCAGCAGACTGACCACAGATACGCAGTATTTT.

The chain carries TRBV7-9 and TRBJ1-6; D is unresolved. This CDR3 contains 10 residues. V lost 5 bases and J 13 bases, leaving 6 bases between the germline ends. Germline lookup yields CDR1 SEHNR and CDR2 FQNEAQ (reference sequence). The DNA for the CDR3 is TGTGCCAGCAGCAGCCGCCCCCTCCACTTT. Its protein product is CASSSRPLHF. Drawing the rest from reference TRBV7-9 and TRBJ1-6, the complete variable domain is DTGVSQNPRHKITKRGQNVTFRCDPISEHNRLYWYRQTLGQGPEFLTYFQNEAQLEKSRLLSDRFSAERPKGSFSTLEIQRTEQGDSAMYLCASSSRPLHFGNGTRLTVT.

The chain has TRBV7-2 and TRBJ2-4; D gene ambiguous. The germline V and J ends were trimmed by 5 bases and 0 bases, with 20 bases remaining between them. Germline V gene sequence: CDR1 SGHTA, CDR2 FQGNSA. The CDR3 has 18 amino acids. CDR3 in DNA: TGTGCCAGCAGCCCCCTTTATCCAAGGCAGGAAGCCAAAAACATTCAGTACTTC. This codes for CASSPLYPRQEAKNIQYF.

This clone was recorded a few times. The V and J genes are TRBV7-2 and TRBJ2-7; D unresolved. The CDR3 is made up of 11 amino acids. Germline CDR1 and CDR2: SGHTA and FQGNSA. The V end lost 2 bases, the J end lost 4 bases, and 3 bases lay between the germline ends. CDR3 nucleotide sequence: TGTGCCAGCAGCTTAAGGTACGAGCAGTACTTC. Translated: CASSLRYEQYF.

The rearrangement links TRBV29-1 to TRBJ2-7; 9 bases fit TRBD1. V shed 5 bases and J 1 base; nucleotides not matched to a gene: 6. The CDR3 length is 14 residues. Per germline, CDR1 SQVTM and CDR2 ANQGSEA. The CDR3 DNA reads as TGCAGCGTTCTAACCGGGACAGGGTCCTACGAGCAGTACTTC. Residues: CSVLTGTGSYEQYF.

The chain is built from TRBV9 and TRBJ1-2; no clear D gene. V lost 0 bases and J 4 bases, leaving 10 bases between the germline ends. The CDR3 spans 14 residues. The germline gives CDR1 SGDLS, CDR2 YYNGEE. CDR3 residues: CASSVAMASYGYTF. DNA of the CDR3: TGTGCCAGCAGCGTAGCCATGGCCAGCTATGGCTACACCTTC.

The chain joins TRBV6-5 to TRBJ2-7; D call uncertain. This CDR3 is 13 amino acids long. V was shortened by 6 bases and J by 3 bases, with 12 bases between the two germline ends. Germline V gene sequence: CDR1 MNHEY, CDR2 SVGAGI. The chain's CDR3 is CASSRTGLYEQYF. CDR3 sequence (DNA): TGTGCCAGCAGCCGCACCGGGCTCTACGAGCAGTACTTC.

The table lists this clone with a few counts. The chain is built from TRBV14 and TRBJ2-1, with 9 bases matching TRBD1. This CDR3 is 17 amino acids long. V shed 2 bases and J 6 bases; nucleotides not matched to a gene: 11. Germline V gives CDR1 SGHDN, CDR2 FVKESK. The CDR3 is CASSQLPWGQGINEQFF. The CDR3 DNA is TGTGCCAGCAGCCAACTACCGTGGGGACAGGGTATCAATGAGCAGTTCTTC.

The chain couples TRBV6-5 to TRBJ2-5, with D perhaps matching TRBD1 or TRBD2 (5 bases each). Germline V gene sequence: CDR1 MNHEY, CDR2 SVGAGI. The CDR3 has 12 amino acids. V was cut by 4 bases and J by 8 bases, with 11 bases left in between. The CDR3 region has the DNA TGTGCCAGCAGTTCCCGGGGCTTAACCCAGTACTTC. It translates to CASSSRGLTQYF.